Below are 25 T cell receptor beta chains sequenced from a single sample in a study of cytotoxic CD8 clonotypes in ibrutinib-treated CLL. The repertoire was sequenced with immunoSEQ multiplex PCR; TCRdb's copy has only in-frame clones and lacks some. The sample has fewer than 200,000 clones, 84% seen once. Sequences were derived from PBMCs, sampled after 24 months of ibrutinib treatment. These TCRs come from a human donor with chronic lymphocytic leukemia.

This chain joins TRBV7-8 and TRBJ2-2, with 7 bases fitting TRBD1. The CDR3 totals 16 residues. The J segment lost 8 bases and the V segment lost 5 bases, leaving 14 bases of the junction unmatched. Germline CDR1 is SGHVS and CDR2 is FQNEAQ. As DNA, the CDR3 is TGTGCCAGCAGCCCCGAGGGACAGTTTGCAAGGGGGGAGCTGTTTTTT. Protein product: CASSPEGQFARGELFF.

This chain joins TRBV18 and TRBJ2-5; D gene ambiguous. The length of the CDR3 is 13 residues. Germline V CDR1 and CDR2: KGHSH, LQKENI. Trimming shortened V by 4 bases and J by 0 bases, and 6 bases separated the two germline ends. CDR3 sequence: CASSQAYQETQYF. CDR3 in DNA: TGTGCCAGCTCACAGGCCTACCAAGAGACCCAGTACTTC.

Notes on this clone: Other DNA sequences in the same sample also yield this CDR3. This rearrangement joins TRBV18 to TRBJ2-3; the D gene is possibly TRBD2 (6 bases). Germline V gene lookup returns CDR1 KGHSH and CDR2 LQKENI. The V gene lost 6 bases and the J gene lost 2 bases, with 9 bases spanning the gap. The CDR3 covers 13 residues. In nucleotides, the CDR3 is TGTGCCAGCTCCCCGGGACTCACAGATACGCAGTATTTT. Translating it yields CASSPGLTDTQYF.

To note about this clone: In the same sample, other DNA sequences code for this CDR3. V is TRBV5-6 and J is TRBJ1-3; D is ambiguous. The germline V gene encodes CDR1 SGHDT and CDR2 YYEEEE. CDR3 length: 15 residues. V was trimmed by 1 base and J by 0 bases, leaving 8 bases between them. The DNA for the CDR3 is TGTGCCAGCAGCTTGCCCGGTCTCTCTGGAAACACCATATATTTT. Translated, it gives CASSLPGLSGNTIYF.

The V gene is TRBV5-1, the J gene TRBJ2-7, with 8 nucleotides matching TRBD1. Germline CDR1 and CDR2: SGHRS and YFSETQ. This CDR3 contains 14 residues. V trimming: 4 bases; J trimming: 3 bases; junction bases outside the gene matches: 6. As DNA, the CDR3 is TGCGCCAGCAGCACACTGGGGACAGGCTACGAGCAGTACTTC. Translating gives CASSTLGTGYEQYF.

As DNA, the CDR3 is TGTGCCAGCAGAAGAACTAGAGTGAGATTCAACACCGGGGAGCTGTTTTTT. Its protein product is CASRRTRVRFNTGELFF. The rearrangement joins TRBV28 to TRBJ2-2, with D maybe TRBD2 (5 bases). Looked up from germline, CDR1 is MDHEN and CDR2 is SYDVKM. Between the trimmed V and J ends, which lost 6 bases and 2 bases, there was a span of 19 bases. The CDR3 has 17 residues.

The chain recombines TRBV18 with TRBJ2-1; D remains ambiguous. Germline-derived CDR1 and CDR2 are KGHSH and LQKENI. The V and J ends lost 2 bases and 2 bases respectively, with 7 bases between them. The length of the CDR3 is 14 residues. CDR3: CASSPGITYNEQFF. In nucleotides, the CDR3 is TGTGCCAGCTCACCAGGGATAACCTACAATGAGCAGTTCTTC.

V gene TRBV6-5 combines with J gene TRBJ2-7; D is uncertain. V was cut by 2 bases and J by 3 bases, with 14 bases left in between. Germline CDR1 reads MNHEY; CDR2 reads SVGAGI. The CDR3 runs 15 residues. CDR3 coding DNA: TGTGCCAGCAGTTACCCTTCAGGATACCTCTACGAGCAGTACTTC. Encoded protein: CASSYPSGYLYEQYF.

This chain joins TRBV7-3 and TRBJ2-3; the match to TRBD2 covers 14 bases. V was pared by 5 bases and J by 6 bases, with 4 bases of the junction left unmatched. The germline V gene has CDR1 SGHTA and CDR2 FQGTGA. CDR3 length: 15 residues. The CDR3 DNA is TGTGCCAGCAGCACCAGGACTAGCGGGAGGGATACGCAGTATTTT. Translated, it gives CASSTRTSGRDTQYF.

V is TRBV5-4 and J is TRBJ1-2; no firm D call. CDR1 and CDR2 from the germline V gene are SGHNT and YYREEE (reference sequence). The CDR3 totals 13 residues. Trimming stripped 2 bases from V and 4 bases from J, with 9 bases between. This chain's CDR3 is CASSFRAGYGYTF. The CDR3 bases are TGTGCCAGCAGCTTTCGGGCGGGCTATGGCTACACCTTC.

The chain couples TRBV29-1 to TRBJ1-3; tentatively, D is TRBD1 (5 bases). The V gene's germline CDR1 is SQVTM and CDR2 ANQGSEA. Trimming took 7 bases from V and 2 from J, leaving 15 bases between them. This CDR3 comprises 14 residues. The CDR3 spells CSASADSAGNTIYF. CDR3 in DNA: TGCAGCGCCTCCGCCGACAGTGCTGGAAACACCATATATTTT.

The genes are TRBV27 and TRBJ2-1; D gene unclear. Trimming removed 0 bases at V and 8 bases at J, with 8 bases between. Germline V gene lookup returns CDR1 MNHEY and CDR2 SMNVEV (reference sequence). The CDR3 loop spans 13 amino acids. This CDR3 is CASSLSRDYEQFF. The CDR3 DNA follows: TGTGCCAGCAGTTTATCCCGAGATTATGAGCAGTTCTTC.

V and J are TRBV7-2 and TRBJ1-2, with D tentatively TRBD1 (6 bases). With 5 bases removed from V and 6 bases from J, the gap between germline ends came to 16 bases. Germline loops: CDR1 SGHTA, CDR2 FQGNSA. The CDR3 is 14 amino acids. CDR3 region: CASSTRTAADGYTF. As DNA, the CDR3 is TGTGCCAGCAGCACAAGGACAGCCGCAGATGGCTACACCTTC.

The chain carries TRBV4-3 and TRBJ2-7, with D possibly TRBD2 on 7 matching bases. Trimming shortened V by 4 bases and J by 3 bases, and 13 bases separated the two germline ends. The CDR3 has 14 amino acids. Germline CDR1 is LGHNA and CDR2 is YSLEER. CDR3 bases: TGCGCCAGCAGCCCCGAGGGGGGGGTCTACGAGCAGTACTTC. Amino acid sequence: CASSPEGGVYEQYF.

This clone occurred once. This chain connects TRBV7-6 to TRBJ2-1; 7 bases match TRBD2. J was trimmed by 4 bases and V by 2 bases; bases with no gene match: 5. The CDR3 has 15 residues. CDR1 and CDR2 from the germline V gene are SGHVS and FNYEAQ. The CDR3 nucleotides read TGTGCCAGCAGCTTAAGGGACGGGGGGTACAATGAGCAGTTCTTC. Translating gives CASSLRDGGYNEQFF.

In DNA, the CDR3 is TGTGCCAGCAGCTTAACTTGGACTGAAGCTTTCTTT. Encoded protein: CASSLTWTEAFF. The chain recombines TRBV7-9 with TRBJ1-1, with D unclear. Germline V CDR1 and CDR2: SEHNR, FQNEAQ (reference sequence). V gave up 2 bases and J gave up 5 bases, with 6 bases separating them. The CDR3 contains 12 residues. The full variable domain, completed using reference TRBV7-9 and TRBJ1-1, is DTGVSQNPRHKITKRGQNVTFRCDPISEHNRLYWYRQTLGQGPEFLTYFQNEAQLEKSRLLSDRFSAERPKGSFSTLEIQRTEQGDSAMYLCASSLTWTEAFFGQGTRLTVV.

With respect to this clone: At one boundary the junction diverges from the germline segment, which might be a read error. The genes are TRBV6-1 and TRBJ1-4; 10 nucleotides agree with TRBD1. The CDR3 contains 16 residues. Looked up from germline, CDR1 is MNHNS and CDR2 is SASEGT. CDR3 coding DNA: TGTGCCAGCAGAGAAGGACAGGGGGCAACTAATGAAAAACTGTTTTTT. It translates to CASREGQGATNEKLFF.

This clone was observed a few times. V usage is TRBV7-8 and J usage is TRBJ1-1; D not resolved. Germline lookup yields CDR1 SGHVS and CDR2 FQNEAQ. Trimming pared 1 base from V and 3 bases from J, leaving 6 bases between. There are 13 residues in the CDR3. The DNA of the CDR3 is TGTGCCAGCAGCTTAGTAGGCCACACTGAAGCTTTCTTT. Protein product: CASSLVGHTEAFF.

The rearrangement uses TRBV18 and TRBJ1-4; D is perhaps TRBD1 (6 bases). This CDR3 has 15 residues. Trimming removed 4 bases at V and 7 bases at J, with 16 bases between. Germline CDR1 and CDR2: KGHSH and LQKENI. The DNA of the CDR3 is TGTGCCAGCTCACAGAGCAGGGGAGATGTTGAAAAACTGTTTTTT. Translation gives CASSQSRGDVEKLFF. Based on the CDR3 plus reference TRBV18 and TRBJ1-4, the full variable domain is NAGVMQNPRHLVRRRGQEARLRCSPMKGHSHVYWYRQLPEEGLKFMVYLQKENIIDESGMPKERFSAEFPKEGPSILRIQQVVRGDSAAYFCASSQSRGDVEKLFFGSGTQLSVL.

The chain couples TRBV4-3 to TRBJ2-7, with 7 bases matching TRBD2. This CDR3 is built from 16 residues. V was clipped by 1 base and J by 0 bases; unmatched bases: 6. CDR1 is LGHNA, CDR2 YSLEER, per germline. As DNA, the CDR3 is TGCGCCAGCAGCCAAGGGTTAGCTAGCGGCTCCTACGAGCAGTACTTC. This sequence encodes CASSQGLASGSYEQYF.

This chain uses TRBV28 with TRBJ1-1; D ambiguous. V lost 2 bases and J 1 base, leaving 2 bases between the germline ends. Germline-derived CDR1 and CDR2 are MDHEN and SYDVKM. There are 12 residues in the CDR3. The CDR3 sequence: CASSLRNTEAFF. The CDR3 DNA sequence: TGTGCCAGCAGTTTACGGAACACTGAAGCTTTCTTT.

The CDR3 bases are TGCGCCAGCGATGGCCCAGTCGTAATAAATTCACCCCTCCACTTT. It yields the protein CASDGPVVINSPLHF. The rearrangement links TRBV10-1 to TRBJ1-6; no clear D. This CDR3 is 15 amino acids long. Germline V gene lookup returns CDR1 WNHNN and CDR2 SYGVQD (reference sequence). Trimming took 8 bases from V and 7 from J, leaving 18 bases between them.

The chain has TRBV10-3 and TRBJ2-5; 11 bases match TRBD2. The V gene end was trimmed by 4 bases and the J gene end by 2 bases; junction bases not matched to a gene: 3. Germline V gene lookup returns CDR1 ENHRY and CDR2 SYGVKD. The CDR3 loop spans 15 amino acids. The CDR3 DNA reads as TGTGCCATCAGTGCAACTAGCGGGAGTCAAGAGACCCAGTACTTC. It codes for CAISATSGSQETQYF.

The V call is TRBV5-4, the J call TRBJ2-1; D gene unclear. CDR3 length: 15 amino acids. Germline-derived CDR1 and CDR2 are SGHNT and YYREEE (reference sequence). Between the trimmed V and J ends, which lost 0 bases and 4 bases, there was a span of 11 bases. The CDR3 sequence: CASSLGSEIYNEQFF. The CDR3 DNA follows: TGTGCCAGCAGCTTGGGGTCGGAGATTTACAATGAGCAGTTCTTC. The variable domain in full, completed from reference TRBV5-4 and TRBJ2-1, reads ETGVTQSPTHLIKTRGQQVTLRCSSQSGHNTVSWYQQALGQGPQFIFQYYREEENGRGNFPPRFSGLQFPNYSSELNVNALELDDSALYLCASSLGSEIYNEQFFGPGTRLTVL.

The chain employs TRBV28 and TRBJ2-5, with D perhaps matching TRBD1 (6 bases). Germline lookup yields CDR1 MDHEN and CDR2 SYDVKM. Trimming took off 6 bases at V and 5 bases at J, with 13 bases between the two ends. The CDR3 extends over 13 amino acids. The CDR3 bases are TGTGCCAGCAGAGCAGGGGTGATGGAGACCCAGTACTTC. This gives the protein CASRAGVMETQYF.